The 30 T cell receptor beta chains below all came from one sample that was sequenced in a study of T cell responses to AZD1222 COVID-19 vaccine (dated by TCRdb to the early 2020s). Library creation used the immunoSEQ multiplex PCR assay. The clones in this table, taken by TCRdb from immuneACCESS, are in-frame only. Not every clone is retained; where verified, under half of the shortfall comes from an unresolved V gene, and the cause of the rest is unknown. The sample has 150,000 to 200,000 clones on record, around 90% of them singletons. Jointly, the top ten make up 4% to 5.5% of the sample. What this sample's time point label stands for: baseline before first vaccination. This material consisted of peripheral blood, taken on day 0 of AZD1222 vaccination. The source of these receptors is an adult in good health.

The rearrangement links TRBV5-1 to TRBJ2-7; tentative D call: TRBD2 (6 bases). The CDR3 is 15 amino acids. From germline, CDR1 is SGHRS and CDR2 YFSETQ. Trimming cost V 0 bases and J 0 bases, with 10 bases left between them. The CDR3 loop reads CASSLASALSYEQYF. Written as DNA, the CDR3 is TGCGCCAGCAGCTTGGCTAGCGCCCTCTCCTACGAGCAGTACTTC.

The chain joins TRBV19 to TRBJ2-1; 11 bases fit TRBD1. The CDR3 spans 14 residues. Per germline, CDR1 LNHDA and CDR2 SQIVND (reference sequence). The ends lost 10 bases at V and 3 bases at J; junction bases unmatched: 5. CDR3 bases: TGTGCCAATGGGGGACAGGGGGGCTACAATGAGCAGTTCTTC. As protein: CANGGQGGYNEQFF.

This sequence joins TRBV7-2 and TRBJ1-1, with 9 positions matching TRBD1. The CDR3 spans 15 residues. Trimming removed 3 bases from V and 7 bases from J; junction bases left unmatched: 9. Germline V gene data show CDR1 as SGHTA and CDR2 as FQGNSA. The DNA for the CDR3 is TGTGCCAGCAGCTTGGGCCCGGGACAGGGAGTTGAAGCTTTCTTT. It codes for CASSLGPGQGVEAFF.

The chain joins TRBV30 to TRBJ1-5; D possibly corresponds to TRBD1 (5 bases). Germline CDR1 reads GTSNPN; CDR2 reads SVGIG (reference sequence). This CDR3 is 17 amino acids long. V lost 2 bases and J lost 2, with 19 bases in between. CDR3 in DNA: TGTGCCTGGAGTCTCAGAAGGGGAAACTTCGGCAATCAGCCCCAGCATTTT. Translating it yields CAWSLRRGNFGNQPQHF. The complete variable domain, with remaining parts taken from reference TRBV30 and TRBJ1-5, reads SQTIHQWPATLVQPVGSPLSLECTVEGTSNPNLYWYRQAAGRGLQLLFYSVGIGQISSEVPQNLSASRPQDRQFILSSKKLLLSDSGFYLCAWSLRRGNFGNQPQHFGDGTRLSIL.

The chain uses TRBV11-2 and TRBJ2-2, with a tentative D call TRBD2 (5 bases). There are 13 residues in the CDR3. The V end was cut by 5 bases, the J end by 4 bases, with 8 bases between. The V gene's germline CDR1 is SGHAT and CDR2 FQNNGV. CDR3 amino acids: CASSGLLTGELFF. The CDR3 bases are TGTGCCAGCAGCGGACTCCTCACCGGGGAGCTGTTTTTT.

This clone occurred a few times. The genes are TRBV10-1 and TRBJ2-2; 7 positions match TRBD2. The CDR3 extends over 13 amino acids. V was pared by 2 bases and J by 6 bases, with 0 bases of the junction left unmatched. Germline CDR1 reads WNHNN; CDR2 reads SYGVQD (reference sequence). The DNA of the CDR3 is TGCGCCAGCAGTGAGCGGGAGGCCGGGGAGCTGTTTTTT. Translated: CASSEREAGELFF.

The chain's CDR3 is CASTRAPGAPNQPQHF. The CDR3 DNA sequence: TGTGCCAGCACCCGAGCCCCAGGGGCGCCTAATCAGCCCCAGCATTTT. J is TRBJ1-5 and V is TRBV2; D possibly corresponds to TRBD1 (6 bases). The germline CDR1 and CDR2 sequences are SNHLY and FYNNEI. The CDR3 is 16 residues long. The ends were cut back, 7 bases at V and 4 bases at J, with 20 bases in the middle.

The rearrangement links TRBV5-1 to TRBJ2-1; no clear D. The V end was cut by 2 bases, the J end by 6 bases, with 6 bases between. This CDR3 comprises 12 residues. The germline gives CDR1 SGHRS, CDR2 YFSETQ. DNA for the CDR3: TGCGCCAGCAGCTTAGCGAGCAATGAGCAGTTCTTC. Translating it yields CASSLASNEQFF. The full variable domain, with the rest looked up from reference TRBV5-1 and TRBJ2-1, is KAGVTQTPRYLIKTRGQQVTLSCSPISGHRSVSWYQQTPGQGLQFLFEYFSETQRNKGNFPGRFSGRQFSNSRSEMNVSTLELGDSALYLCASSLASNEQFFGPGTRLTVL.

This chain connects TRBV5-1 to TRBJ2-2, with a weak D call TRBD1 (6 bases). This CDR3 has 17 residues. Trimming left V 0 bases short and J 5 bases short, with 17 bases between. The germline gives CDR1 SGHRS, CDR2 YFSETQ. The CDR3 coding sequence is TGCGCCAGCAGCTTGGGAACCGGGACAAGAGGTACCGGGGAGCTGTTTTTT. Encoded protein: CASSLGTGTRGTGELFF.

The genes are TRBV5-1 and TRBJ2-1; 8 positions match TRBD1. Germline loops: CDR1 SGHRS, CDR2 YFSETQ. This CDR3 contains 15 residues. V trimming: 2 bases; J trimming: 4 bases; junction bases outside the gene matches: 5. CDR3 coding DNA: TGCGCCAGCAGCTTTCAGGGGGCCTTATACAATGAGCAGTTCTTC. Amino acid sequence: CASSFQGALYNEQFF.

V and J are TRBV6-5 and TRBJ2-1; the match to TRBD2 covers 9 bases. The V gene's germline CDR1 is MNHEY and CDR2 SVGAGI. The CDR3 covers 14 residues. V was clipped by 6 bases and J by 10 bases; unmatched bases: 10. As DNA, the CDR3 is TGTGCCAGCAGGGCACTACTAGCGGGTGCGGAGCAGTTCTTC. This sequence encodes CASRALLAGAEQFF.

The CDR3 region is CASSPGSSAHTQYF. Here the CDR3 DNA reads TGTGCCAGTAGCCCCGGATCGTCTGCCCATACGCAGTATTTT. The chain joins TRBV19 to TRBJ2-3; D not resolved. Germline V gene sequence: CDR1 LNHDA, CDR2 SQIVND (reference sequence). V dropped 6 bases and J dropped 7 bases, with 17 bases sitting between them. This CDR3 is built from 14 residues.

The rearrangement links TRBV5-1 to TRBJ1-6, with 9 bases fitting TRBD1. The CDR3 length is 16 residues. Germline CDR1 SGHRS, CDR2 YFSETQ. Trimming removed 4 bases from V and 6 bases from J; junction bases left unmatched: 8. The CDR3 region is CASSAARTGVNSPLHF. The CDR3 region has the DNA TGCGCCAGCAGCGCCGCGAGGACAGGGGTTAATTCACCCCTCCACTTT.

The chain recombines TRBV2 with TRBJ2-1; 11 positions match TRBD2. V was clipped by 9 bases and J by 3 bases; unmatched bases: 4. The CDR3 consists of 14 residues. From germline, CDR1 is SNHLY and CDR2 FYNNEI. The CDR3 loop reads CASAGLAGYNEQFF. CDR3 bases: TGTGCCAGTGCCGGACTAGCGGGCTACAATGAGCAGTTCTTC.

The V call is TRBV19, the J call TRBJ1-5; D is perhaps TRBD1 (6 bases). Germline-derived CDR1 and CDR2 are LNHDA and SQIVND (reference sequence). V shed 3 bases and J shed 5 bases, with 11 bases lying between them. The CDR3 runs 14 residues. The CDR3 spells CASSIRGRDQPQHF. DNA of the CDR3: TGTGCCAGTAGTATCAGGGGCCGGGATCAGCCCCAGCATTTT.

The CDR3: CASSSQGAGYTF. CDR3 DNA: TGCGCCAGCAGCTCCCAGGGCGCTGGCTACACCTTC. The chain links TRBV5-1 to TRBJ1-2; a weak D match, TRBD1 (5 bases). V lost 3 bases, J lost 7 bases, and 10 bases lay in between. The germline V gene encodes CDR1 SGHRS and CDR2 YFSETQ. The length of the CDR3 is 12 residues.

This rearrangement joins TRBV9 to TRBJ2-2; D unclear. CDR1 and CDR2 (germline): SGDLS, YYNGEE. Trimming removed 0 bases at V and 3 bases at J, with 3 bases between. This CDR3 contains 13 residues. The CDR3 protein is CASSVGDTGELFF. CDR3 coding DNA: TGTGCCAGCAGCGTAGGGGACACCGGGGAGCTGTTTTTT.

On this clone itself: Sequence at one end of the junction differs from germline and may be a read error. The genes are TRBV6-5 and TRBJ2-7; D uncertain. This CDR3 region has 15 residues. Germline CDR1 MNHEY, CDR2 SVGAGI. In DNA, the CDR3 is TGTGCCAGCAGTTACAACATGGCCTCTAAGTACGGGCAGTACTTC. It codes for CASSYNMASKYGQYF.

This clone came up a few times. The CDR3 region is CASSLPGTGKIEKLFF. CDR3 nucleotide sequence: TGTGCCAGCAGCTTGCCAGGGACAGGAAAGATTGAAAAACTGTTTTTT. The chain carries TRBV5-8 and TRBJ1-4; 8 bases map to TRBD1. CDR1 SGHTS and CDR2 YDEGEE come from the germline V gene. The CDR3 extends over 16 amino acids. Trimming cost V 1 base and J 7 bases; bases outside gene matches: 9.

The chain joins TRBV6-1 to TRBJ1-1; the D is unclear. The CDR3 contains 13 residues. V was clipped by 1 base and J by 6 bases, with 9 bases between them. CDR1 and CDR2 from the germline V gene are MNHNS and SASEGT. The CDR3 bases are TGTGCCAGCAGTGAAGGGTGGTATCCTGAAGCTTTCTTT. This translates into CASSEGWYPEAFF.

This chain links TRBV7-9 with TRBJ1-1, with D unresolved. The germline CDR1 and CDR2 sequences are SEHNR and FQNEAQ (reference sequence). This CDR3 has 18 amino acids. Trimming left V 4 bases short and J 0 bases short, with 21 bases between. CDR3 bases: TGTGCCAGCAGCTATAAGCGGGTACCCAAAGAGATGAACACTGAAGCTTTCTTT. Amino acid sequence: CASSYKRVPKEMNTEAFF.

This clone was picked up one time. One end of the junction does not line up with germline, which may come from a read error. The J gene is TRBJ2-7, the V gene TRBV7-7; D perhaps matches TRBD1 (6 bases). Per germline, CDR1 SSHAT and CDR2 FNYEAQ (reference sequence). CDR3 length: 13 residues. The CDR3 coding sequence is TGTGCTAGCAGCTTCGGACAGCGATCAGAGCAGTACTTC. As protein: CASSFGQRSEQYF.

The V call is TRBV3-1 (or the pseudogene TRBV3-2), the J call TRBJ2-3; possibly TRBD1 for D (6 bases). The V and J ends lost 8 bases and 6 bases respectively, with 27 bases between them. The CDR3 is 17 amino acids. CDR1 and CDR2 from the germline V gene are LGHDT and YNNKEL (reference sequence). CDR3 DNA sequence: TGTGCCAGCCGTCCTAAGGTCTCGACAGGAAGTTTGGATACGCAGTATTTT. Encoded protein: CASRPKVSTGSLDTQYF.

This clone was detected only a few times. The chain combines TRBV11-2 with TRBJ2-5; D gene unclear. The CDR3 extends over 11 amino acids. V lost 2 bases and J 3 bases, leaving 1 base between the germline ends. Germline CDR1 is SGHAT and CDR2 is FQNNGV. CDR3 region: CASSLKETQYF. The CDR3 nucleotides read TGTGCCAGCAGCTTAAAAGAGACCCAGTACTTC.

The gene calls are TRBV4-3 and TRBJ1-2; D may be TRBD1 (5 bases). Trimming took 0 bases from V and 8 from J, leaving 16 bases between them. CDR3 length: 15 amino acids. Germline CDR1 LGHNA, CDR2 YSLEER. CDR3 region: CASSQDGGLAQGYTF. DNA for the CDR3: TGCGCCAGCAGCCAAGATGGGGGATTGGCGCAAGGCTACACCTTC.

The CDR3 region is CASSLAGGVGQPQHF. CDR3 DNA: TGCGCCAGCAGCTTGGCCGGGGGGGTTGGACAGCCCCAGCATTTT. The chain carries TRBV5-1 and TRBJ1-5, with D maybe TRBD1 (5 bases). This CDR3 comprises 15 residues. V lost 0 bases to trimming and J lost 7 bases, with 14 bases between them. Per germline, CDR1 SGHRS and CDR2 YFSETQ.

The rearrangement uses TRBV19 and TRBJ2-7, with 10 bases that match TRBD1. The CDR3 sequence is 13 residues long. CDR1 is LNHDA and CDR2 is SQIVND in the germline V gene (reference sequence). The V and J ends lost 7 bases and 3 bases, in that order; junction bases with no gene match: 3. CDR3 sequence reads: CASKGDRGYEQYF. CDR3 DNA: TGTGCCAGTAAGGGGGACAGGGGCTACGAGCAGTACTTC.

The gene calls are TRBV5-1 and TRBJ2-7; D is perhaps TRBD1 (5 bases). Germline CDR1 SGHRS, CDR2 YFSETQ. The CDR3 runs 12 residues. The V end lost 4 bases, the J end lost 6 bases, and 11 bases lay between the germline ends. The CDR3 protein is CASSTQGSEQYF. For the CDR3, the DNA is TGCGCCAGCAGCACCCAGGGTTCCGAGCAGTACTTC. The full variable domain, in which reference TRBV5-1 and TRBJ2-7 provide the parts outside the CDR3, is KAGVTQTPRYLIKTRGQQVTLSCSPISGHRSVSWYQQTPGQGLQFLFEYFSETQRNKGNFPGRFSGRQFSNSRSEMNVSTLELGDSALYLCASSTQGSEQYFGPGTRLTVT.

V usage is TRBV7-2 and J usage is TRBJ1-1; unclear D gene. From germline, CDR1 is SGHTA and CDR2 FQGNSA. V was trimmed by 5 bases and J by 1 base, leaving 11 bases between them. The CDR3 contains 14 residues. In DNA, the CDR3 is TGTGCCAGCAGCACCCAAGGAGGGAACACTGAAGCTTTCTTT. The encoded protein is CASSTQGGNTEAFF.

The V call is TRBV6-1, the J call TRBJ2-3, with TRBD2 matching over 9 bases. CDR1 and CDR2 (germline): MNHNS, SASEGT. Trimming removed 4 bases from V and 2 bases from J; junction bases left unmatched: 10. The CDR3 is 17 residues long. The CDR3 protein is CASSGAAGGPPTDTQYF. The CDR3 DNA reads TGTGCCAGCAGTGGGGCGGCGGGAGGGCCCCCCACAGATACGCAGTATTTT.